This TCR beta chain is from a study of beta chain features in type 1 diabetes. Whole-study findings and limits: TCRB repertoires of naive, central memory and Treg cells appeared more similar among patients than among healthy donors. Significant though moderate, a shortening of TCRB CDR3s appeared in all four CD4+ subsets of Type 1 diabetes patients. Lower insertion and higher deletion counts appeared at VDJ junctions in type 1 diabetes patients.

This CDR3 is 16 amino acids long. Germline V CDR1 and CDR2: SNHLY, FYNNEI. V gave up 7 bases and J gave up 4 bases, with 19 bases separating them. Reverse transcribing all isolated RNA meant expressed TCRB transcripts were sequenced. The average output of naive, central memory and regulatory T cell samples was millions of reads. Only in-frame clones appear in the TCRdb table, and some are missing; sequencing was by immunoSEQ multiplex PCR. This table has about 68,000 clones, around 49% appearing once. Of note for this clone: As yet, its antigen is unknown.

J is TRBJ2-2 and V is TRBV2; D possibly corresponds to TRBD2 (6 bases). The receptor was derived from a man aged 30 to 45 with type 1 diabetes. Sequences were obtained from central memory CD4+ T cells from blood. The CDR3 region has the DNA TGTGCCAGCATGTGGGCAACGGGAGCAAGCACCGGGGAGCTGTTTTTT. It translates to CASMWATGASTGELFF.